This TCR beta chain derives from a study of T cells in Graves' hyperthyroidism and ophthalmopathy. Study in general: Peripheral blood specimens were obtained at initial diagnosis, prior to any treatment.

This CDR3 is 18 amino acids long. CDR1 and CDR2 from the germline V gene are SGHAT and FQNNGV. The ends were cut back, 1 base at V and 0 bases at J, with 19 bases in the middle. Whole-study findings and limits: In the blood, most expanded thyroid clonotypes above 0.001 appeared as well.

This clonotype was counted at least ten times. Antigen specificity is unknown. Fresh peripheral blood, about 10 ml of it, supplied the PBMCs. Amplification targeted TCR beta CDR3 regions from RNA transcripts. In the first-round RT-PCR of the TCR CDR3, the HTBI primer set was used. TCRdb reanalysed the multiplex PCR reads using MiXCR and keeps one entry per CDR3 protein. The sample includes hundreds of thousands of distinct CDR3 sequences, approximately 18% of them seen just once. Sample: blood. This sequence originates from a middle-aged man with Graves' ophthalmopathy. The chain recombines TRBV11-2 with TRBJ2-7; perhaps TRBD2 as D (5 bases). CDR3 sequence (DNA): TGTGCCAGCAGCTTAGTGGCACTAGACCCTTACTCCTCCTACGAGCAGTACTTC. Translating gives CASSLVALDPYSSYEQYF. Based on the CDR3 plus reference TRBV11-2 and TRBJ2-7, the full variable domain is EAGVAQSPRYKIIEKRQSVAFWCNPISGHATLYWYQQILGQGPKLLIQFQNNGVVDDSQLPKDRFSAERLKGVDSTLKIQPAKLEDSAVYLCASSLVALDPYSSYEQYFGPGTRLTVT.